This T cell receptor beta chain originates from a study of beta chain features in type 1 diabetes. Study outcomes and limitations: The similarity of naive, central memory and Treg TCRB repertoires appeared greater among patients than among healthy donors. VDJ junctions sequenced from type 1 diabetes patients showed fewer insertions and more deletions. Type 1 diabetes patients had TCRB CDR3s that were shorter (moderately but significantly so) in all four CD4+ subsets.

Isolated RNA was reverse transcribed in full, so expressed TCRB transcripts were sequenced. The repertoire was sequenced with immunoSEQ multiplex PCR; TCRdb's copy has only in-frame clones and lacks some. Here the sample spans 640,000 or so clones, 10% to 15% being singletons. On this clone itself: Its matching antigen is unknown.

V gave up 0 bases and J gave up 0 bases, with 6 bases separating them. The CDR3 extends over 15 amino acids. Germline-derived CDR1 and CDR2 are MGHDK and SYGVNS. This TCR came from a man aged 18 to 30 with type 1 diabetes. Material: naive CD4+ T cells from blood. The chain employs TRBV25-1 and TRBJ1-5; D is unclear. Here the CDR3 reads CASSEYGGSNQPQHF. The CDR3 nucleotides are TGTGCCAGCAGTGAATATGGAGGTAGCAATCAGCCCCAGCATTTT.